The subject of this entry is one T cell receptor (beta chain). The CDR3 runs to 13 residues. V lost 4 bases, J lost 5 bases, and 11 bases lay in between. Germline values: CDR1 MRHNA, CDR2 SNTAGT. This specimen comes from a study of T cell responses to AZD1222 COVID-19 vaccine. The assay was immunoSEQ multiplex PCR, and TCRdb's table has in-frame clones only and misses some. The sample includes approximately 160,000 clones, about 92% of them seen just once. This chain connects TRBV6-4 to TRBJ1-1; TRBD1 might be the D (5 bases). The sequences come from peripheral blood, collected on day 0 of AZD1222 vaccination. This receptor was identified in an adult in good health. In DNA form, the CDR3 reads TGTGCCAGCAGTGCCGGAACAGGTACTGAAGCTTTCTTT. As protein: CASSAGTGTEAFF.